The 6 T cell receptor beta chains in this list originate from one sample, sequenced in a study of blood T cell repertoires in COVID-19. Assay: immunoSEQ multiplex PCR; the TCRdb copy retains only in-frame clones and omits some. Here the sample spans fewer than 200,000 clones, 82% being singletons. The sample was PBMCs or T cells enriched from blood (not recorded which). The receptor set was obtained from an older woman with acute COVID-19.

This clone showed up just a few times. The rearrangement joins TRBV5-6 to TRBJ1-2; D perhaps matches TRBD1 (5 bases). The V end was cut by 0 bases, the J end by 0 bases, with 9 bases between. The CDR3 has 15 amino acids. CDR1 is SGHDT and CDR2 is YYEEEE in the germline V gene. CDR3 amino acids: CASSLVGGTNYGYTF. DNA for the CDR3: TGTGCCAGCAGCTTGGTTGGGGGGACTAACTATGGCTACACCTTC.

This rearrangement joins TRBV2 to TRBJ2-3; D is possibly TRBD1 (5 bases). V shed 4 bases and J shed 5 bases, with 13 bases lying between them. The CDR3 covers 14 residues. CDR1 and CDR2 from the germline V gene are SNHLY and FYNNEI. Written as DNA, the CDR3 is TGTGCCAGCAGTGGGACACCATACCTAGATACGCAGTATTTT. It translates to CASSGTPYLDTQYF.

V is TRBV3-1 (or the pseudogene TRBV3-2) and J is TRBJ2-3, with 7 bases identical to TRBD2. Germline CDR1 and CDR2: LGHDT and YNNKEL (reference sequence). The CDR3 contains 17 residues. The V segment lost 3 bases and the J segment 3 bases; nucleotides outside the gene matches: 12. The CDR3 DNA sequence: TGTGCCAGCAGCCAGTCCGGGCGGGACGGGGGGACAGATACGCAGTATTTT. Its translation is CASSQSGRDGGTDTQYF.

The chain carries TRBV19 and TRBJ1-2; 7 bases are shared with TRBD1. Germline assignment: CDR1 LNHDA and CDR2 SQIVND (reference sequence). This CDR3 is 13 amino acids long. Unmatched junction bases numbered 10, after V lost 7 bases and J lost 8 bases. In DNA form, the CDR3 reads TGTGCCAGTACCTCACAGGGGCCCGGGGGCTACACCTTC. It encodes CASTSQGPGGYTF.

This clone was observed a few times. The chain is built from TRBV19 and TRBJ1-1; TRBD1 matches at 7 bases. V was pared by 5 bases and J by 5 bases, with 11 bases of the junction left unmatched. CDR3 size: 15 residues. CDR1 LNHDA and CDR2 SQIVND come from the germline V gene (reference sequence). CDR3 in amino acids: CASSGHLGGRTEAFF. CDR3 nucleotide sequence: TGTGCCAGTAGTGGCCATTTAGGGGGCCGAACTGAAGCTTTCTTT.

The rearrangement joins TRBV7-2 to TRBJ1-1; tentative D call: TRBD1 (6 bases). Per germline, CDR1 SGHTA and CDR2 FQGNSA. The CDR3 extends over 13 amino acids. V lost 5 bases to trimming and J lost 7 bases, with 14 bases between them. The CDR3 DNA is TGTGCCAGCAGCCAAATCAGGGGAGATGAAGCTTTCTTT. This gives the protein CASSQIRGDEAFF.